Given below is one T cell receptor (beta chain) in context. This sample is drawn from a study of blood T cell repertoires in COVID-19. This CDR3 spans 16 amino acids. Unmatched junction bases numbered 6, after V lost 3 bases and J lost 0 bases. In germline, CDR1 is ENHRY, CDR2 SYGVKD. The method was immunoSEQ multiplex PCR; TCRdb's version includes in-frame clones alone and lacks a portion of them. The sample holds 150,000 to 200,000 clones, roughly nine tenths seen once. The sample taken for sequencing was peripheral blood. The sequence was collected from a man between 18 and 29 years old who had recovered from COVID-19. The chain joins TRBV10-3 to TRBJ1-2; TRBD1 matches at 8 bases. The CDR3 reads CAISDPDRETNYGYTF. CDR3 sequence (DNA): TGTGCCATCAGTGACCCGGACAGGGAAACTAACTATGGCTACACCTTC.